This T cell receptor beta chain was observed in a study of blood T cell repertoires in COVID-19. Germline V gene data show CDR1 as MNHEY and CDR2 as SMNVEV (reference sequence). The V end lost 6 bases, the J end lost 3 bases, and 9 bases lay between the germline ends. The CDR3 spans 13 residues. Method: immunoSEQ multiplex PCR; TCRdb's copy keeps in-frame clones and lacks some. Here the sample spans roughly 220,000 clones, 80% to 90% being singletons. Sequenced: PBMCs or T cells enriched from blood (not recorded which). This receptor was identified in a woman in her thirties or forties with acute COVID-19. J is TRBJ1-3 and V is TRBV27, with D hard to call. The CDR3 is CASRVSGGNTIYF. The CDR3 nucleotides are TGTGCCAGCAGGGTTTCAGGTGGAAACACCATATATTTT.